This is a list of T cell receptor beta chains from one sample in a study of blood T cell repertoires in COVID-19. Data came from immunoSEQ multiplex PCR; TCRdb stores just in-frame clones and leaves some out. Of 130,000 or so clones in the sample, about 86% were seen once. What was sequenced was peripheral blood. Receptors were obtained from a woman in her forties or fifties with acute or convalescent COVID-19. CDR3s include the opening cysteine and the closing phenylalanine or tryptophan. The D gene is left open where the match is weak. Clone sizes are given selectively: once, few, many, or a class where the clone is expanded.

NA,14,TRBJ1-2,NA,TRBV11-2,CASSLGAGAYGYTF,TGTGCCAGCAGCTTAGGGGCAGGGGCCTATGGCTACACCTTC
NA,12,TRBJ1-1,NA,TRBV2,CARTRGDTEAFF,TGTGCCCGAACTCGGGGGGACACTGAAGCTTTCTTT
NA,16,TRBJ2-3,TRBD2,TRBV3-1/TRBV3-2,CASSQDLAGGTDTQYF,TGTGCCAGCAGCCAAGATCTAGCGGGAGGTACAGATACGCAGTATTTT
NA,14,TRBJ2-2,NA,TRBV7-2,CASSLGQGTGELFF,TGTGCCAGCAGCTTAGGTCAGGGGACCGGGGAGCTGTTTTTT
NA,14,TRBJ2-3,TRBD2,TRBV6-5,CASRLAGQTDTQYF,TGTGCCAGCAGACTAGCGGGGCAAACAGATACGCAGTATTTT
NA,13,TRBJ2-1,NA,TRBV7-3,CASSFQSSVEQFF,TGTGCCAGCAGCTTCCAAAGTAGTGTAGAGCAGTTCTTC
NA,14,TRBJ2-7,TRBD1,TRBV5-1,CASSLGDSTYEQYF,TGCGCCAGCAGCTTGGGGGACAGCACCTACGAGCAGTACTTC
NA,15,TRBJ1-3,NA,TRBV7-2,CASSSTAITGNTIYF,TGTGCCAGCAGCTCAACAGCCATAACTGGAAACACCATATATTTT
NA,14,TRBJ2-5,TRBD2,TRBV3-1/TRBV3-2,CASSHLAGGETQYF,TGTGCCAGCAGCCACTTAGCGGGAGGAGAGACCCAGTACTTC
NA,15,TRBJ2-3,NA,TRBV3-1/TRBV3-2,CASSQWERATDTQYF,TGTGCCAGCAGCCAATGGGAGCGGGCCACAGATACGCAGTATTTT
NA,14,TRBJ2-1,NA,TRBV19,CASSMSGTVNEQFF,TGTGCCAGTAGTATGAGCGGTACCGTCAATGAGCAGTTCTTC
NA,15,TRBJ2-2,NA,TRBV5-5,CASSLSPTDTGELFF,TGTGCCAGCAGCTTGAGTCCAACAGACACCGGGGAGCTGTTTTTT
NA,14,TRBJ2-7,NA,TRBV19,CASSLRFSSYEQYF,TGTGCCAGTAGTCTCCGATTTAGCTCCTACGAGCAGTACTTC
NA,18,TRBJ1-2,TRBD1,TRBV9,CASSSSGTGGEYSYGYTF,TGTGCCAGCAGTAGCTCCGGGACAGGGGGCGAATACAGCTATGGCTACACCTTC
few,15,TRBJ1-6,NA,TRBV30,CAWSSRDSFNSPLHF,TGTGCCTGGAGTTCGCGGGATTCCTTTAATTCACCCCTCCACTTT
NA,13,TRBJ1-5,TRBD1,TRBV10-3,CATWGTAGQPQHF,TGTGCCACCTGGGGGACAGCTGGTCAGCCCCAGCATTTT
once,14,TRBJ1-2,NA,TRBV5-1,CASSWSGTSDGYTF,TGCGCCAGCAGCTGGAGCGGGACTTCGGATGGCTACACCTTC
NA,15,TRBJ2-4,TRBD2,TRBV30,CAWIESGIAKNIQYF,TGTGCCTGGATTGAAAGCGGGATAGCCAAAAACATTCAGTACTTC
NA,16,TRBJ2-2,TRBD2,TRBV19,CASSMRLAGATGELFF,TGTGCCAGTAGTATGAGACTAGCGGGGGCCACCGGGGAGCTGTTTTTT
many,13,TRBJ1-2,TRBD1,TRBV5-4,CASSLTGGSGYTF,TGTGCCAGCAGCTTGACAGGGGGCTCTGGCTACACCTTC
once,18,TRBJ1-1,NA,TRBV11-2,CASSLDLARQFPNTEAFF,TGTGCCAGCAGCTTAGATCTCGCTAGACAGTTTCCGAACACTGAAGCTTTCTTT
once,14,TRBJ2-7,NA,TRBV6-5,CASSYDSYSYEQYF,TGTGCCAGCAGTTACGACAGTTACTCCTACGAGCAGTACTTC
NA,16,TRBJ2-2,TRBD1,TRBV5-6,CASSFMTGTGTGELFF,TGTGCCAGCAGCTTTATGACAGGGACGGGGACCGGGGAGCTGTTTTTT
NA,11,TRBJ2-1,NA,TRBV5-6,CASSRGNEQFF,TGTGCCAGCAGCCGAGGCAATGAGCAGTTCTTC
NA,15,TRBJ2-1,TRBD2,TRBV30,CAWRKWEGRNNEQFF,TGTGCCTGGAGGAAGTGGGAGGGCCGCAACAATGAGCAGTTCTTC
NA,15,TRBJ1-6,TRBD1,TRBV27,CASSFGQGGRSPLHF,TGTGCCAGCAGTTTCGGACAGGGAGGAAGATCACCCCTCCACTTT
NA,12,TRBJ2-3,NA,TRBV27,CASSPRGDTQYF,TGTGCCAGCAGTCCCCGGGGAGATACGCAGTATTTT
few,14,TRBJ1-5,NA,TRBV7-6,CASSSMEGVSPQHF,TGTGCCAGCAGCTCGATGGAGGGAGTTTCACCCCAGCATTTT
NA,16,TRBJ2-1,TRBD1,TRBV5-5,CASSLNVGRGIDEQFF,TGTGCCAGCAGTCTTAACGTGGGCAGGGGGATCGATGAGCAGTTCTTC
NA,15,TRBJ1-1,TRBD1,TRBV5-4,CASSGRQGVNTEAFF,TGTGCCAGCAGCGGAAGACAGGGTGTGAACACTGAAGCTTTCTTT
NA,16,TRBJ2-2,TRBD1,TRBV6-5,CASSYPGTGDTGELFF,TGTGCCAGCAGTTACCCCGGGACAGGGGACACCGGGGAGCTGTTTTTT
NA,15,TRBJ2-5,TRBD2,TRBV5-6,CASRTGLELSQTQYF,TGTGCCAGCAGGACTGGACTAGAGCTTTCACAGACCCAGTACTTC
NA,15,TRBJ2-7,TRBD2,TRBV18,CASSESSGGPYEQYF,TGTGCCAGCTCTGAGAGCTCGGGGGGGCCCTACGAGCAGTACTTC
once,16,TRBJ2-2,TRBD2,TRBV3-1/TRBV3-2,CASSQDERGGYGELFF,TGTGCCAGCAGCCAAGATGAGCGGGGAGGGTACGGGGAGCTGTTTTTT
NA,13,TRBJ1-1,TRBD1,TRBV18,CASYGTANTEAFF,TGTGCCAGCTACGGGACAGCGAACACTGAAGCTTTCTTT
few,17,TRBJ2-7,TRBD2,TRBV10-1,CASSESTGLAGGSEQYF,TGCGCCAGCAGTGAGTCGACGGGACTAGCGGGAGGGTCCGAGCAGTACTTC
once,14,TRBJ2-3,NA,TRBV7-2,CASSLQAYTDTQYF,TGTGCCAGCAGCTTACAAGCGTACACAGATACGCAGTATTTT
NA,15,TRBJ1-2,NA,TRBV6-2/TRBV6-3,CASSYAQTAPYGYTF,TGTGCCAGCAGTTACGCTCAGACAGCACCCTATGGCTACACCTTC
NA,16,TRBJ2-4,NA,TRBV5-5,CASSLAYRHPENIQYF,TGTGCCAGCAGCTTGGCGTACAGGCACCCGGAAAACATTCAGTACTTC
NA,15,TRBJ1-2,NA,TRBV14,CASSQGASRNYGYTF,TGTGCCAGCAGCCAAGGGGCCAGCCGGAACTATGGCTACACCTTC
NA,19,TRBJ2-1,TRBD2,TRBV4-2,CASSQGSLAGAPSYNEQFF,TGTGCCAGCAGCCAAGGAAGTCTAGCGGGGGCCCCCTCCTACAATGAGCAGTTCTTC
NA,14,TRBJ2-7,NA,TRBV18,CASSPLRRTDEQYF,TGTGCCAGCTCACCATTAAGAAGGACTGACGAGCAGTACTTC
NA,15,TRBJ2-2,TRBD1,TRBV5-1,CASRWGQVNTGELFF,TGCGCCAGCAGGTGGGGACAGGTTAACACCGGGGAGCTGTTTTTT
NA,12,TRBJ2-2,NA,TRBV24-1,CATSDSGAELFF,TGTGCCACCAGTGATAGTGGAGCGGAGCTGTTTTTT
NA,14,TRBJ2-3,NA,TRBV9,CASSDGRGPDTQYF,TGTGCCAGCAGCGACGGGAGGGGGCCAGATACGCAGTATTTT
NA,13,TRBJ1-2,TRBD1,TRBV16,CASSRQGTYGYTF,TGTGCCAGCAGCCGACAGGGGACCTATGGCTACACCTTC
NA,15,TRBJ2-7,NA,TRBV5-4,CASSPRGRGDSEQYF,TGTGCCAGCAGCCCCAGGGGCAGGGGAGATAGCGAGCAGTACTTC
NA,13,TRBJ2-1,NA,TRBV27,CASSFSSTVEQFF,TGTGCCAGCAGTTTTAGTAGTACGGTTGAGCAGTTCTTC
NA,15,TRBJ2-1,TRBD2,TRBV18,CASSLSGGSYNEQFF,TGTGCCAGCTCACTGAGCGGGGGATCTTACAATGAGCAGTTCTTC
NA,15,TRBJ1-1,NA,TRBV4-3,CASSQDRRVNTEAFF,TGCGCCAGCAGCCAAGATCGGCGGGTGAACACTGAAGCTTTCTTT
NA,12,TRBJ1-2,NA,TRBV20-1,CSASGPYSSVPF,TGCAGTGCTAGTGGCCCCTACAGCTCCGTCCCCTTC
NA,13,TRBJ2-2,NA,TRBV11-3,CASSLGGTGELFF,TGTGCCAGCAGCTTAGGCGGCACCGGGGAGCTGTTTTTT
NA,15,TRBJ2-7,TRBD1,TRBV7-3,CASSLRQGQPYEQYF,TGTGCCAGCAGCTTACGACAGGGACAACCCTACGAGCAGTACTTC
NA,17,TRBJ2-7,TRBD2,TRBV27,CASSQLAGVRGPYEQYF,TGTGCCAGCAGCCAACTAGCGGGAGTGAGAGGCCCCTACGAGCAGTACTTC
NA,11,TRBJ2-7,TRBD1,TRBV5-5,CASSFTQGEYF,TGTGCCAGCAGTTTTACACAGGGGGAGTACTTC
NA,18,TRBJ1-4,TRBD1,TRBV15,CATSRDVPGGNSDEKLFF,TGTGCCACCAGCAGAGATGTGCCAGGGGGAAACTCGGATGAAAAACTGTTTTTT
NA,13,TRBJ2-5,TRBD2,TRBV7-8,CASSSGLGETQYF,TGTGCCAGCAGCTCTGGACTAGGGGAGACCCAGTACTTC